This T cell receptor beta chain originates from a study of PD-1 blockade in classical Hodgkin lymphoma. Study results and limitations: Sources of repertoire differences remain undefined, possibly disease activity or prior therapy.

Assay: immunoSEQ multiplex PCR; the TCRdb copy retains only in-frame clones and omits some. The profile shows about 13,000 clones, around 86% of them singletons. This clone was counted a few times. Its antigen is as yet unknown. Patients all relapsed after autologous stem cell transplantation, and there was variation in brentuximab vedotin exposure. Between the trimmed V and J ends, which lost 6 bases and 2 bases, there was a span of 10 bases. The CDR3 extends over 13 amino acids. The germline CDR1 and CDR2 sequences are MNHNS and SASEGT. The V call is TRBV6-1, the J call TRBJ1-2; possibly TRBD1 for D (6 bases). This receptor was obtained from a human donor with classical Hodgkin lymphoma. This specimen was peripheral blood mononuclear cells (PBMCs), taken at baseline. For the CDR3, the DNA is TGTGCCAGCAGCGAACAGGGAAACTATGGCTACACCTTC. Translation gives CASSEQGNYGYTF.